A single sample gave rise to the 32 T cell receptor beta chains below, sequenced in a study of blood T cell repertoires in COVID-19. The method was immunoSEQ multiplex PCR; TCRdb's version includes in-frame clones alone and lacks a portion of them. Of over 130,000 clones listed, roughly 73% are singletons. Sequenced: peripheral blood. The receptors originated from a woman aged 50 to 60 with active or convalescent COVID-19.

This clone was counted a few times. This rearrangement joins TRBV5-6 to TRBJ1-2, with TRBD1 identical over 7 bases. The CDR3 has 14 residues. CDR1 is SGHDT and CDR2 is YYEEEE in the germline V gene. V dropped 4 bases and J dropped 6; count of bases not matched to a gene: 9. DNA for the CDR3: TGTGCCAGCAGCCCGGGACAGAATCTTCATGGCTACACCTTC. It is translated as CASSPGQNLHGYTF. Drawing the rest from reference TRBV5-6 and TRBJ1-2, the complete variable domain is DAGVTQSPTHLIKTRGQQVTLRCSPKSGHDTVSWYQQALGQGPQFIFQYYEEEERQRGNFPDRFSGHQFPNYSSELNVNALLLGDSALYLCASSPGQNLHGYTFGSGTRLTVV.

J is TRBJ2-1 and V is TRBV15; TRBD1 matches at 10 bases. Germline V gene data show CDR1 as LNHNV and CDR2 as YYDKDF (reference sequence). The CDR3 spans 15 residues. V trimming: 3 bases; J trimming: 5 bases; junction bases outside the gene matches: 4. CDR3: CATSRDRGKDNEQFF. CDR3 coding DNA: TGTGCCACCAGCAGGGACAGGGGGAAAGACAATGAGCAGTTCTTC.

The chain joins TRBV27 to TRBJ2-1; unclear D gene. Trimming left V 8 bases short and J 14 bases short, with 22 bases between. Germline V gene lookup returns CDR1 MNHEY and CDR2 SMNVEV (reference sequence). CDR3 length equals 13 residues. CDR3 nucleotide sequence: TGTGCCAGCTCCCAATACCCCTCGAGCGTGGAGTTCTTC. Translating it yields CASSQYPSSVEFF.

The rearrangement uses TRBV10-3 and TRBJ1-1; D remains ambiguous. CDR1 ENHRY and CDR2 SYGVKD come from the germline V gene. Trimming left V 6 bases short and J 0 bases short, with 11 bases between. The CDR3 runs to 14 residues. CDR3 in DNA: TGTGCCATCAGCGTAGATAAGATGAACACTGAAGCTTTCTTT. It translates to CAISVDKMNTEAFF.

The J gene is TRBJ1-4, the V gene TRBV2; 9 positions match TRBD1. The germline V gene has CDR1 SNHLY and CDR2 FYNNEI. The CDR3 runs to 14 residues. V was clipped by 8 bases and J by 7 bases; unmatched bases: 8. The CDR3 reads CASSRQGGFEKLFF. The CDR3 DNA reads TGTGCCAGCTCTCGACAGGGGGGATTTGAAAAACTGTTTTTT.

The chain employs TRBV7-2 and TRBJ2-3; 7 bases match TRBD2. Germline lookup yields CDR1 SGHTA and CDR2 FQGNSA. Trimming took 3 bases from V and 1 from J; bases not matched to a gene: 4. The CDR3 length is 15 residues. This CDR3 is CASSLREPRTDTQYF. CDR3 nucleotide sequence: TGTGCCAGCAGCTTGCGGGAGCCCCGCACAGATACGCAGTATTTT.

The chain carries TRBV7-2 and TRBJ2-1; perhaps TRBD2 as D (5 bases). This CDR3 spans 16 amino acids. V was cut by 5 bases and J by 3 bases, with 17 bases left in between. Germline loops: CDR1 SGHTA, CDR2 FQGNSA. The CDR3 DNA sequence: TGTGCCAGCAGCACCCAGACCGTTCGGGGCTACAATGAGCAGTTCTTC. Protein sequence: CASSTQTVRGYNEQFF. Filled out from reference TRBV7-2 and TRBJ2-1, the complete variable domain reads GAGVSQSPSNKVTEKGKDVELRCDPISGHTALYWYRQSLGQGLEFLIYFQGNSAPDKSGLPSDRFSAERTGGSVSTLTIQRTQQEDSAVYLCASSTQTVRGYNEQFFGPGTRLTVL.

This sequence joins TRBV24-1 and TRBJ1-1; D possibly corresponds to TRBD1 (5 bases). V gave up 4 bases and J gave up 4 bases, with 15 bases separating them. The CDR3 has 15 amino acids. Germline assignment: CDR1 KGHDR and CDR2 SFDVKD. CDR3: CATSDYRAGATEAFF. CDR3 nucleotide sequence: TGTGCCACCAGTGACTACCGGGCTGGGGCCACTGAAGCTTTCTTT.

The V call is TRBV7-2, the J call TRBJ2-7, with 10 bases identical to TRBD2. Unmatched junction bases numbered 9, after V lost 1 base and J lost 9 bases. CDR1 is SGHTA, CDR2 FQGNSA, per germline. The CDR3 loop spans 15 amino acids. CDR3 in amino acids: CASSLGQGSGGAQYF. For the CDR3, the DNA is TGTGCCAGCAGCTTAGGACAGGGCAGCGGGGGGGCGCAGTACTTC.

V gene TRBV7-2 combines with J gene TRBJ1-1; 8 bases are shared with TRBD1. CDR1 SGHTA and CDR2 FQGNSA come from the germline V gene. Trimming removed 4 bases from V and 4 bases from J; junction bases left unmatched: 14. This CDR3 comprises 17 residues. CDR3 DNA: TGTGCCAGCAGCTACTTAGGCGGACAGGGAGGCCCCACTGAAGCTTTCTTT. Its protein is CASSYLGGQGGPTEAFF.

CDR3 in amino acids: CASSSGFDNQPQHF. The CDR3 nucleotides are TGCGCCAGCAGCTCGGGATTTGACAATCAGCCCCAGCATTTT. The chain uses TRBV5-1 and TRBJ1-5; no clear D. This CDR3 has 14 residues. CDR1 is SGHRS, CDR2 YFSETQ, per germline. V gave up 3 bases and J gave up 3 bases, with 10 bases separating them.

The J gene is TRBJ2-3, the V gene TRBV18, with TRBD2 matching 7 bases. CDR3 length: 15 residues. With V trimmed by 6 bases and J by 0 bases, 6 bases remained unmatched. From germline, CDR1 is KGHSH and CDR2 LQKENI. The CDR3 DNA reads as TGTGCCAGCTCCCTTAGCGGGCCTAGCACAGATACGCAGTATTTT. Translation gives CASSLSGPSTDTQYF.

This chain connects TRBV28 to TRBJ2-3; D call uncertain. The V end lost 3 bases, the J end lost 0 bases, and 10 bases lay between the germline ends. This CDR3 region has 15 residues. Germline CDR1 is MDHEN and CDR2 is SYDVKM. The DNA of the CDR3 is TGTGCCAGCAGTTTTGGGCAATCTAGCACAGATACGCAGTATTTT. Translated: CASSFGQSSTDTQYF.

V is TRBV6-5 and J is TRBJ1-2, with D possibly matching TRBD1 (5 bases). Trimming took 6 bases from V and 2 from J, leaving 13 bases between them. The germline CDR1 and CDR2 sequences are MNHEY and SVGAGI. CDR3 size: 14 residues. The DNA for the CDR3 is TGTGCCAGCAGGAGCCCTCAGGGCAACTATGGCTACACCTTC. It translates to CASRSPQGNYGYTF.

The chain uses TRBV18 and TRBJ2-2, with 7 bases lining up with TRBD1. With 3 bases clipped from V and 3 bases from J, the junction kept 1 base outside the gene matches. CDR3 size: 14 residues. Germline V gene lookup returns CDR1 KGHSH and CDR2 LQKENI. The CDR3 sequence: CASSPGTDTGELFF. For the CDR3, the DNA is TGTGCCAGCTCACCGGGGACAGACACCGGGGAGCTGTTTTTT.

The genes are TRBV7-6 and TRBJ1-1; 8 positions match TRBD1. This CDR3 region has 14 residues. Per germline, CDR1 SGHVS and CDR2 FNYEAQ. Trimming removed 5 bases from V and 4 bases from J; junction bases left unmatched: 6. Here the CDR3 DNA reads TGTGCCAGCAGCGAGCAGGGGGCAGGCACTGAAGCTTTCTTT. This gives the protein CASSEQGAGTEAFF.

The genes are TRBV7-6 and TRBJ1-3, with D tentatively TRBD1 (6 bases). V dropped 2 bases and J dropped 5 bases, with 10 bases sitting between them. CDR1 is SGHVS, CDR2 FNYEAQ, per germline. The CDR3 runs 14 residues. CDR3 DNA: TGTGCCAGCAGCTTATCTCAGGGGAGAAACACCATATATTTT. This sequence encodes CASSLSQGRNTIYF.

This chain joins TRBV6-6 and TRBJ1-2; 10 bases line up with TRBD1. The germline gives CDR1 MNHNY, CDR2 SVGAGI (reference sequence). This CDR3 is built from 14 residues. Germline trimming cut 7 bases from V and 4 bases from J; bases unmatched to any gene: 6. The CDR3 sequence is CASTPGTGVYGYTF. CDR3 sequence (DNA): TGTGCCAGCACCCCGGGGACAGGGGTCTATGGCTACACCTTC.

The chain uses TRBV28 and TRBJ2-1; possible D gene TRBD2, 5 bases. The CDR3 has 14 amino acids. V was shortened by 3 bases and J by 7 bases, with 13 bases between the two germline ends. Germline V gene sequence: CDR1 MDHEN, CDR2 SYDVKM. The CDR3 loop is CASSLGGSGNEQFF. The CDR3 region has the DNA TGTGCCAGCAGTTTGGGTGGGAGTGGAAATGAGCAGTTCTTC.

V and J are TRBV28 and TRBJ2-1; 12 positions match TRBD2. This CDR3 has 15 residues. The trim removed 4 bases at V and 7 bases at J, leaving 5 bases unmatched. CDR1 MDHEN and CDR2 SYDVKM come from the germline V gene. CDR3 in amino acids: CASSSLAGGPNEQFF. CDR3 DNA: TGTGCCAGCAGTTCTCTAGCGGGAGGGCCGAATGAGCAGTTCTTC.

The chain couples TRBV7-3 to TRBJ2-2; TRBD1 agrees at 10 bases. This CDR3 is 18 amino acids long. From germline, CDR1 is SGHTA and CDR2 FQGTGA. The V and J ends lost 5 bases and 5 bases, in that order; junction bases with no gene match: 14. CDR3 residues: CASSQGTGDPGGTGELFF. The DNA of the CDR3 is TGTGCCAGCAGCCAAGGGACAGGGGATCCCGGAGGGACCGGGGAGCTGTTTTTT.

This clone turned up a few times. Additional DNA sequences in this sample encode the identical CDR3. The chain has TRBV28 and TRBJ1-3; no reliable D call. This CDR3 contains 15 residues. The V gene's germline CDR1 is MDHEN and CDR2 SYDVKM. V was shortened by 3 bases and J by 0 bases, with 9 bases between the two germline ends. The CDR3 region has the DNA TGTGCCAGCAGTTTCGCGGGGATCTCTGGAAACACCATATATTTT. This encodes CASSFAGISGNTIYF.

The chain has TRBV7-7 and TRBJ2-5; TRBD1 aligns across 11 bases. The germline gives CDR1 SSHAT, CDR2 FNYEAQ (reference sequence). J was trimmed by 5 bases and V by 4 bases; bases with no gene match: 6. The CDR3 contains 15 residues. The CDR3 is CASSSDRGRGETQYF. In DNA form, the CDR3 reads TGTGCCAGCAGCTCGGACAGGGGGCGTGGGGAGACCCAGTACTTC.

This clone was observed a single time. This chain joins TRBV28 and TRBJ2-1, with TRBD2 identical over 9 bases. The CDR3 is made up of 14 amino acids. With 8 bases clipped from V and 0 bases from J, the junction kept 2 bases outside the gene matches. The germline V gene has CDR1 MDHEN and CDR2 SYDVKM. CDR3 coding DNA: TGTGCCAGCTCTAGCGGGGCCTCCTACAATGAGCAGTTCTTC. It specifies CASSSGASYNEQFF.

The genes are TRBV7-2 and TRBJ2-5; 7 bases fit TRBD1. There are 15 residues in the CDR3. Germline CDR1 reads SGHTA; CDR2 reads FQGNSA. The J segment lost 5 bases and the V segment lost 5 bases, leaving 11 bases of the junction unmatched. The CDR3 protein is CASSPDRDPRETQYF. Here the CDR3 DNA reads TGTGCCAGCAGCCCAGACAGGGACCCGAGGGAGACCCAGTACTTC.

This clone was seen a few times. The V call is TRBV4-3, the J call TRBJ2-2, with D perhaps TRBD1 (6 bases). Germline V gene lookup returns CDR1 LGHNA and CDR2 YSLEER. This CDR3 has 16 amino acids. Trimming cost V 1 base and J 3 bases, with 12 bases left between them. This CDR3 is CASSQAGGADTGELFF. As DNA, the CDR3 is TGCGCCAGCAGCCAAGCTGGGGGCGCGGACACCGGGGAGCTGTTTTTT.

The rearrangement joins TRBV7-2 to TRBJ1-5; D perhaps matches TRBD1 (5 bases). V lost 2 bases, J lost 6 bases, and 14 bases lay in between. The CDR3 runs 15 residues. The germline V gene encodes CDR1 SGHTA and CDR2 FQGNSA. CDR3 in amino acids: CASSLTPGIAQPQHF. CDR3 in DNA: TGTGCCAGCAGCTTAACTCCAGGGATAGCTCAGCCCCAGCATTTT.

This clone was found a few times. The chain couples TRBV3-1 (or the pseudogene TRBV3-2) to TRBJ1-2, with unresolved D. The CDR3 has 13 amino acids. The germline V and J ends were trimmed by 1 base and 4 bases, with 7 bases remaining between them. Germline V CDR1 and CDR2: LGHDT, YNNKEL (reference sequence). In DNA form, the CDR3 reads TGTGCCAGCAGCCAAGGGCAGTCCTATGGCTACACCTTC. Residues: CASSQGQSYGYTF.

As DNA, the CDR3 is TGTGCCAGCAGCTTAGTATTGGTCAGGGGGAATGAAAAACTGTTTTTT. Amino acids: CASSLVLVRGNEKLFF. The chain employs TRBV7-2 and TRBJ1-4; 7 bases map to TRBD1. Trimming at V came to 1 base and at J to 5 bases, leaving 7 bases not matched to a gene. This CDR3 has 16 residues. Germline V gene lookup returns CDR1 SGHTA and CDR2 FQGNSA.

The chain is built from TRBV9 and TRBJ2-3; TRBD2 matches 11 bases. The J segment lost 1 base and the V segment lost 3 bases, leaving 7 bases of the junction unmatched. The CDR3 has 17 residues. Germline-derived CDR1 and CDR2 are SGDLS and YYNGEE. The CDR3 DNA sequence: TGTGCCAGCAGCGGGTCACTAGCGGGGGTACGCACAGATACGCAGTATTTT. It translates to CASSGSLAGVRTDTQYF.

The chain links TRBV11-3 to TRBJ1-1; no definite D call. The CDR3 length is 13 residues. V shed 3 bases and J shed 1 base, with 6 bases lying between them. Germline V lookup: CDR1 SGHNT, CDR2 YENEEA. CDR3 nucleotide sequence: TGTGCCAGCAGCTTGGGCAAGAACACTGAAGCTTTCTTT. Translated, it gives CASSLGKNTEAFF. Filled out from reference TRBV11-3 and TRBJ1-1, the complete variable domain reads EAGVVQSPRYKIIEKKQPVAFWCNPISGHNTLYWYLQNLGQGPELLIRYENEEAVDDSQLPKDRFSAERLKGVDSTLKIQPAELGDSAVYLCASSLGKNTEAFFGQGTRLTVV.

V usage is TRBV2 and J usage is TRBJ2-3; TRBD1 might be the D (6 bases). The germline CDR1 and CDR2 sequences are SNHLY and FYNNEI. The V end was cut by 7 bases, the J end by 8 bases, with 22 bases between. This CDR3 is built from 15 residues. Written as DNA, the CDR3 is TGTGCCAGCATGAAGACCCAACAGGGTCGAGCTACGCAGTATTTT. Its protein product is CASMKTQQGRATQYF.